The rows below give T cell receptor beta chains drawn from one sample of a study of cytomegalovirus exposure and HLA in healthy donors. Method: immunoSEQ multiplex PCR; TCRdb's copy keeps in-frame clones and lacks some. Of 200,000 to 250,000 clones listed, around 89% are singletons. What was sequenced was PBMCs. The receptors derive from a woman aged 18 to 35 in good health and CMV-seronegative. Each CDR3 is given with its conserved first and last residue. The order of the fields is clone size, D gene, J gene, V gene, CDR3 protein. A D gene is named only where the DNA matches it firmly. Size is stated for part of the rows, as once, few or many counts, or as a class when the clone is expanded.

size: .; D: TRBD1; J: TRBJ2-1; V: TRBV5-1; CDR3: CASSLGTGRNEQFF
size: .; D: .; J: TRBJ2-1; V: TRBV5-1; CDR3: CASSIQGNEQFF
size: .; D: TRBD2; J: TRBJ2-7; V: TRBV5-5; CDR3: CASSTTSGRVWDEQYF
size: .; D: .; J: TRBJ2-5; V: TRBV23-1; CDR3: CASRPGPRLGETQYF
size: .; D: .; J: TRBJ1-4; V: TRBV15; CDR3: CATSRSEGHNEKLFF
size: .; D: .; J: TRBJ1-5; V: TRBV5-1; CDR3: CASGLDQGSPQHF
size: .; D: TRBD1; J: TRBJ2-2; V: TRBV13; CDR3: CASSRTGDTGELFF
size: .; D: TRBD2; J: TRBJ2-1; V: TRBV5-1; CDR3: CASSLELAGGPHEQFF
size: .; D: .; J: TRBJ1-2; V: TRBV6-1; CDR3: CASWPTFNYGYTF
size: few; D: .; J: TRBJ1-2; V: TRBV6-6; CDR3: CASSPVPSYGYTF
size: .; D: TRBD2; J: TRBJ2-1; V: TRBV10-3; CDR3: CAISESSSGTYNEQFF
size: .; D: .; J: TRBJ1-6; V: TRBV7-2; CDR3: CASSLEQLNSPLHF